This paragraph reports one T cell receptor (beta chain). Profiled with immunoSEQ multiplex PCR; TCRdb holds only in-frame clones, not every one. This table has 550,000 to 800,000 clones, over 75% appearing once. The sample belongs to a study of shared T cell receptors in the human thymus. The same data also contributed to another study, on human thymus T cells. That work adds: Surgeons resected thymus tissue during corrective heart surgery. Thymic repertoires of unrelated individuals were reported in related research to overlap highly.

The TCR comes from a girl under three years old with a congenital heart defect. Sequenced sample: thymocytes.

The CDR3 protein is CASRRTDRAYGYTF. CDR3 DNA sequence: TGTGCCAGCAGGAGAACGGACAGGGCGTATGGCTACACCTTC. J is TRBJ1-2 and V is TRBV6-6; 8 nucleotides match TRBD1. V was pared by 6 bases and J by 5 bases, with 8 bases of the junction left unmatched. CDR3 length: 14 amino acids. Germline values: CDR1 MNHNY, CDR2 SVGAGI (reference sequence).